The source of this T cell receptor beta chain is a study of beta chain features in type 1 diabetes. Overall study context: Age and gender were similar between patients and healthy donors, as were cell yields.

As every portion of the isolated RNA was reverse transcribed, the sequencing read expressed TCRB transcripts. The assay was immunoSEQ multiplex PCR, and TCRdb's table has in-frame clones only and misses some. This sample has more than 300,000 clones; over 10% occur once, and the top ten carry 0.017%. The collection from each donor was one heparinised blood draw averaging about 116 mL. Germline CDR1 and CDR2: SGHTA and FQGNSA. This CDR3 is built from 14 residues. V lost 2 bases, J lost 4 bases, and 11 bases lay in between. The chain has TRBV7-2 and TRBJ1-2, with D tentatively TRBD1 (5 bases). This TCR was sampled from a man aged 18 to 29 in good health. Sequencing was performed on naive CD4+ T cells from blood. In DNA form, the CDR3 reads TGTGCCAGCAGCTTATCCGGGAGGGGCTATGGCTACACCTTC. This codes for CASSLSGRGYGYTF.